These T cell receptor beta chains were read from a single sample in a study of T cells after yellow fever vaccination. From the 5' RACE reads, TCRdb called clonotypes with MiXCR, one entry per CDR3 protein. The sample includes almost 600,000 distinct CDR3 sequences, about 14% of them seen just once. The sequences come from PBMCs, collected on the day of the yellow fever booster vaccination. Every receptor here comes from a man between 25 and 39 years old who received the YFV17D yellow fever vaccine. CDR3s include the opening cysteine and the closing phenylalanine or tryptophan. The D gene is left open where the match is weak. A clone size is listed for some rows: how often the clone was seen (once, few, many), or a class if it is expanded.

j_call v_call d_call clone_size cdr3_nt cdr3_aa
TRBJ2-7 TRBV30 TRBD1 NA TGTGCCGTAGAGGACAGGCTCAGCTCCTACGAGCAGTACTTC CAVEDRLSSYEQYF
TRBJ2-5 TRBV6-5 TRBD2 NA TGTGCCAGCAGTTACGGATACCCGGGACTAGCCCGCCTCCAAGAGACCCAGTACTTC CASSYGYPGLARLQETQYF
TRBJ2-2 TRBV28 TRBD2 few TGTGCCAGCAGCGGGGGACTAGCCGGGGAGCTGTTTTTT CASSGGLAGELFF
TRBJ2-7 TRBV7-2 NA few TGTGCCAGCAGCCTTTATGCAGCGGGACAGATTTACGAGCAGTACTTC CASSLYAAGQIYEQYF
TRBJ2-3 TRBV7-2 NA NA TGTGCCAGCAGCTTAGTGAGTGGGGATACGCAGTATTTT CASSLVSGDTQYF
TRBJ1-6 TRBV6-1 NA NA TGTGCCAGCAGTGAACTTTCACCCCTCCACTTT CASSELSPLHF
TRBJ2-3 TRBV6-2/TRBV6-3 NA NA TGTGCCAGCAGTCCTTCGCGGTGGAATACGCAGTATTTT CASSPSRWNTQYF
TRBJ2-6 TRBV6-5 NA NA TGTGCCAGCAGTTACGATGTTGCTTCTGGGGCCAACGTCCTGACTTTC CASSYDVASGANVLTF
TRBJ2-7 TRBV6-2/TRBV6-3 NA NA TGTGCCAGCAGTTATCTCGGGGGGCCCTACGAGCAGTACTTC CASSYLGGPYEQYF
TRBJ2-7 TRBV6-1 TRBD1 NA TGTGCCAGCAGACCCGGAGGACAGGCCTACGAGCAGTACTTC CASRPGGQAYEQYF
TRBJ2-6 TRBV29-1 NA NA TGCAGCGTCGGTACACAGGGTGTTGCCAACGTCCTGACTTTC CSVGTQGVANVLTF
TRBJ2-7 TRBV12-3/TRBV12-4 NA few TGTGCCAGCAGTTCAACCGTAGCCCCCGAGCAGTACTTC CASSSTVAPEQYF
TRBJ2-1 TRBV5-1 TRBD1 NA TGCGCCAGCAGCGAATGGACAGGAAGCAATGAGCAGTTCTTC CASSEWTGSNEQFF
TRBJ1-1 TRBV5-1 NA NA TGCGCCAGCAGCTTGGATATGGGGCGAGCTGAAGCTTTCTTT CASSLDMGRAEAFF
TRBJ2-2 TRBV7-7 TRBD1 NA TGTGCCAGCGGTGGGAACAGGGGTCCGACCGGGGAGCTGTTTTTT CASGGNRGPTGELFF
TRBJ2-4 TRBV12-3/TRBV12-4 NA few TGTGCCAGCAGTTTGGCTATCGGGACGGGGAATTTAGCCAAAAACATTCAGTACTTC CASSLAIGTGNLAKNIQYF
TRBJ2-1 TRBV25-1 NA few TGTGCCAGCAGTGATCCTCCTCCAAGCGGCAATGAGCAGTTCTTC CASSDPPPSGNEQFF
TRBJ2-2 TRBV5-1 TRBD2 few TGCGCCAGCAGCGTCCGACTAGCGGGAGGGCGAACCGGGGAGCTGTTTTTT CASSVRLAGGRTGELFF
TRBJ2-3 TRBV10-1 NA NA TGCGCCAGCAGTCGCGGGTCCGGAGGAGATACGCAGTATTTT CASSRGSGGDTQYF
TRBJ2-4 TRBV11-2 NA NA TGTGCCAGCAGCCGTATACTAGTCCAGTACTTC CASSRILVQYF
TRBJ2-3 TRBV10-3 NA NA TGTGCCATCAGTTGGACCCCAACAGATACGCAGTATTTT CAISWTPTDTQYF
TRBJ2-2 TRBV13 NA few TGTGCCAGCAGCCCTAGAGGGATAACTAGCCACACCGGGGAGCTGTTTTTT CASSPRGITSHTGELFF
TRBJ2-4 TRBV6-1 NA many TGTGCCAGCAGTCCGGATCTAGCCAAAAACATTCAGTACTTC CASSPDLAKNIQYF
TRBJ2-3 TRBV4-3 TRBD2 few TGCGCCAGCAGCACGGGACTAACGGAATCAGATACGCAGTATTTT CASSTGLTESDTQYF
TRBJ2-3 TRBV4-2 NA few TGTGCCAGCAGCCAAGGGGCGGTCACAGATACGCAGTATTTT CASSQGAVTDTQYF
TRBJ2-7 TRBV27 TRBD2 few TGTGCCAGCCTAGCGGCGGGAGCGGGCTCCGAGCAGTACTTC CASLAAGAGSEQYF
TRBJ1-2 TRBV20-1 TRBD1 few TGCAGTGCCCGTCAACCCGGGACAGGAAATGGCTACACCTTC CSARQPGTGNGYTF
TRBJ2-1 TRBV6-5 TRBD2 NA TGTGCCAGCAGTTCGCCACTAGCGGGAGGGCGCAATGAGCAGTTCTTC CASSSPLAGGRNEQFF
TRBJ2-7 TRBV6-2/TRBV6-3 NA NA TGTGCCAGCAGTTATCAGGGCTACGAGCAGTACTTC CASSYQGYEQYF
TRBJ1-2 TRBV28 TRBD1 NA TGTGCCAGCAGTTCTCTTGACCCGACAGGGGTCGGCTACACCTTC CASSSLDPTGVGYTF
TRBJ2-7 TRBV20-1 TRBD1 NA TGCAGTGCTTCATTTGATGGGACAGGGTACGAGCAGTACTTC CSASFDGTGYEQYF
TRBJ2-3 TRBV20-1 TRBD2 few TGCAGTGCTAGATCTAGCGGAAGCATTAGGCGATACGCAGCGGATACGCAGTATTTT CSARSSGSIRRYAADTQYF
TRBJ2-6 TRBV11-2 TRBD1 few TGTGCCAGCACCAATATATATTCCTTAGAGGGGGCCCCTGGGGCCAACGTCCTGACTTTC CASTNIYSLEGAPGANVLTF
TRBJ1-1 TRBV18 NA few TGTGCCAGCTCACCGGGGGGTGCGGACACTGAAGCTTTCTTT CASSPGGADTEAFF
TRBJ2-1 TRBV6-1 NA NA TGTGCCAGCAGTGCGTTCTTATACAATGAGCAGTTCTTC CASSAFLYNEQFF
TRBJ2-1 TRBV24-1 TRBD2 NA TGTGCCACCAGTGACCCGGGAGGGAGCAATGAGCAGTTCTTC CATSDPGGSNEQFF
TRBJ2-7 TRBV30 TRBD2 NA TGTGCCTGGAGTGTACGTTCTAGCGGGAGTTCCTACGAGCAGTACTTC CAWSVRSSGSSYEQYF
TRBJ2-3 TRBV12-3/TRBV12-4 NA few TGTGCCAGCAGTTTATTTGGGGACACAGATACGCAGTATTTT CASSLFGDTDTQYF
TRBJ2-7 TRBV5-1 NA NA TGCGCCAGCAGCCACCAGGGGACGGGCGAGCAGTACTTC CASSHQGTGEQYF
TRBJ2-7 TRBV12-3/TRBV12-4 NA many TGTGCCAGCAGTTTGGCCCCCGGACAGAGTCACGAGCAGTACTTC CASSLAPGQSHEQYF
TRBJ1-3 TRBV18 NA many TGTGCCAGCTCAGGTTCCTCTGGAAACACCATATATTTT CASSGSSGNTIYF
TRBJ2-5 TRBV5-1 NA few TGCGCCAGCAGCTTGATTGGAGCGGAGGAGACCCAGTACTTC CASSLIGAEETQYF
TRBJ2-7 TRBV3-1 NA many TGTGCCAGCAGCCAAGATCTCTGGTCCTACGAGCAGTACTTC CASSQDLWSYEQYF
TRBJ2-3 TRBV15 TRBD2 few TGTGCCACCAGCACTAGGACTAGCGGGAGCACAGATACGCAGTATTTT CATSTRTSGSTDTQYF
TRBJ2-2 TRBV30 NA few TGTGCCTGGATCCCAAAGTGGGACAAGAACACCGGGGAGCTGTTTTTT CAWIPKWDKNTGELFF
TRBJ2-3 TRBV5-6 NA many TGTGCCAGCAGCTCGCCTGGCCTTGCCGCTGTAACAGATACGCAGTATTTT CASSSPGLAAVTDTQYF
TRBJ1-5 TRBV2 NA NA TGTGCCAGCAGTCAAGAGGGAGCAGGCAATCAGCCCCAGCATTTT CASSQEGAGNQPQHF
TRBJ2-5 TRBV5-1 NA NA TGCGCCAGCAGCTTGAGCATCCAGGTCCAAGAGACCCAGTACTTC CASSLSIQVQETQYF
TRBJ1-1 TRBV7-2 NA NA TGTGCCAGCAGCTTAAATCGAGCGAACACTGAAGCTTTCTTT CASSLNRANTEAFF
TRBJ1-2 TRBV4-3 NA NA TGCGCCAGCAGCCAAGACCCGCTGGGCTATGGCTACACCTTC CASSQDPLGYGYTF
TRBJ2-7 TRBV20-1 NA few TGCAGTGCTCAACTCCTACGAAGCTACGAGCAGTACTTC CSAQLLRSYEQYF
TRBJ2-2 TRBV7-9 TRBD2 few TGTGCCAGCAGCCCAGAGAGGACTAGCGGGGACGGGGAGCTGTTTTTT CASSPERTSGDGELFF